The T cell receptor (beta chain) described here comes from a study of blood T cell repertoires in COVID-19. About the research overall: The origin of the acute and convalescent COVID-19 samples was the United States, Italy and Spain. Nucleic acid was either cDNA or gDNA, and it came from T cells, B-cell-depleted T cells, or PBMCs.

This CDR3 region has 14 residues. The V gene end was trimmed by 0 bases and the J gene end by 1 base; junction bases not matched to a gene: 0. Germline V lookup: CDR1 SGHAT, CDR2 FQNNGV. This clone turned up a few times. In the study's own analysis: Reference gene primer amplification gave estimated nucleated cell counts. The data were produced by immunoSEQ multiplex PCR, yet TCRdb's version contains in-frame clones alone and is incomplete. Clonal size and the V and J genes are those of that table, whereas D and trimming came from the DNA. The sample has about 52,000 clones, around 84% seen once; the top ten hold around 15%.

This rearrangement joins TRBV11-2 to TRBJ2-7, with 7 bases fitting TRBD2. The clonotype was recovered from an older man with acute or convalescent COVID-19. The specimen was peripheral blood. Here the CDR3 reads CASSLELASYEQYV. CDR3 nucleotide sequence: TGTGCCAGCAGCTTAGAACTAGCGTCCTACGAGCAGTACGTC.